This T cell receptor beta chain was recovered during a study of cytomegalovirus exposure and HLA in healthy donors. This clone was seen more than once but under ten times. The PCR made use of 60 Vbeta and 13 Jbeta primers. Profiling relied on immunoSEQ multiplex PCR, and the TCRdb table lists in-frame clones only, not all of them. Here the sample spans approximately 90,000 clones, roughly three quarters being singletons. The sequenced sample consisted of PBMCs. The sequence came from a man aged 35-49 years in good health and CMV-seronegative.

The CDR3 nucleotides are TGCGCCAGCAGCCAAGTCCCGGGGATAGCGGACGACGGTGAGACCCAGTACTTC. Translated, it gives CASSQVPGIADDGETQYF. V usage is TRBV4-1 and J usage is TRBJ2-5; TRBD2 might be the D (6 bases). This CDR3 is built from 18 residues. CDR1 and CDR2 from the germline V gene are MGHRA and YSYEKL. Trimming pared 1 base from V and 5 bases from J, leaving 23 bases between.